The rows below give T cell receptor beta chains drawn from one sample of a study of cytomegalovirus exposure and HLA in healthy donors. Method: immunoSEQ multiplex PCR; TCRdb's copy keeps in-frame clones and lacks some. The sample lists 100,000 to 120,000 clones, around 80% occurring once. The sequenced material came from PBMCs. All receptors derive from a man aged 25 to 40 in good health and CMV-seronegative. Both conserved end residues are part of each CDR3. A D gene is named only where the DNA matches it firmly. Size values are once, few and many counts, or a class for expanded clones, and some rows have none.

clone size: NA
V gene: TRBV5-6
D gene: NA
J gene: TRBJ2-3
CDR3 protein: CASSGRLSTDTQYF
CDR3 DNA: TGTGCCAGCAGCGGGAGACTGAGCACAGATACGCAGTATTTT

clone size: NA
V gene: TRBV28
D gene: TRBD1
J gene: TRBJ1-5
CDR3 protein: CASSKDREQHF
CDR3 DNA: TGTGCCAGCAGTAAGGACAGGGAGCAGCATTTT

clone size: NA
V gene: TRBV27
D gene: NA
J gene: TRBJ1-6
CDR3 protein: CASSLGAGFGNSPLHF
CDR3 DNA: TGTGCCAGCAGTTTGGGAGCGGGGTTTGGGAATTCACCCCTCCACTTT

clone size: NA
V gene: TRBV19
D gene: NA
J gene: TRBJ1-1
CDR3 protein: CASSRGGGVGEAFF
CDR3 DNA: TGTGCCAGTAGTAGGGGGGGTGGGGTAGGTGAAGCTTTCTTT

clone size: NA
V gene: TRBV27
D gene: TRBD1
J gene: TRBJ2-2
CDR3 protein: CASTLLAGTVHTGELFF
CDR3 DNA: TGTGCCAGCACCTTGCTAGCCGGGACAGTGCACACCGGGGAGCTGTTTTTT

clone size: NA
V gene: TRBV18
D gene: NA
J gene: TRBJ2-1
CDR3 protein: CASSPRDEGNEQFF
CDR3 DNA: TGTGCCAGCTCACCGCGGGACGAGGGCAATGAGCAGTTCTTC

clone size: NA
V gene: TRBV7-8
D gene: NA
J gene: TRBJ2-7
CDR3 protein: CASSTSGLSRYEQYF
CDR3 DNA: TGTGCCAGCAGCACGTCGGGACTTTCACGATACGAGCAGTACTTC

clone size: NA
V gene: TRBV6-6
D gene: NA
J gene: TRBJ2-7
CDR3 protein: CASSAGNYEQYF
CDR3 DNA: TGTGCCAGTTCGGCAGGGAACTACGAGCAGTACTTC

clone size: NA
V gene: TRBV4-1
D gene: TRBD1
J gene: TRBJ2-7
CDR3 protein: CASSPRTGDGYEQYF
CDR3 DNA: TGCGCCAGCAGCCCTCGGACAGGGGATGGCTACGAGCAGTACTTC

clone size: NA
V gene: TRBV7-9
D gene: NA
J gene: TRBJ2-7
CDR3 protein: CASSLGSRGSREQYF
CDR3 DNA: TGTGCCAGCAGCTTAGGGTCTCGGGGGTCGAGAGAGCAGTACTTC

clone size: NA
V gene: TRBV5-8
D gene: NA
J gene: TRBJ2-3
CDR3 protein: CASSPLRGNTVTQYF
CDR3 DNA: TGTGCCAGCAGCCCCCTTAGGGGAAACACTGTTACGCAGTATTTT

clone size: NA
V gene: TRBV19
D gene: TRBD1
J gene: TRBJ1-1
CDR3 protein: CASSIVLGQGYNTEAFF
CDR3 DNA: TGTGCCAGTAGTATAGTTTTGGGACAGGGTTACAACACTGAAGCTTTCTTT

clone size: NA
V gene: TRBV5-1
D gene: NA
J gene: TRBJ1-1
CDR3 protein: CASSSQGLGTNTEAFF
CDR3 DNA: TGCGCCAGCAGCAGCCAGGGGTTAGGGACGAACACTGAAGCTTTCTTT

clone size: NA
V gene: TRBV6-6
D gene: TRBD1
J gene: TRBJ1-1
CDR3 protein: CASKNRGWNTEAFF
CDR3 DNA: TGTGCCAGCAAGAACAGGGGCTGGAACACTGAAGCTTTCTTT

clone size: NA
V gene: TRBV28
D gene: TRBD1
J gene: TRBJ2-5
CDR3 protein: CASRPTGEETQYF
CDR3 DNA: TGTGCCAGCAGACCGACAGGGGAAGAGACCCAGTACTTC

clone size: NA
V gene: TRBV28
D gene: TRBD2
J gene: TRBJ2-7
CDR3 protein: CASTGGAAYEQYF
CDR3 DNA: TGTGCCAGCACGGGGGGAGCGGCGTACGAGCAGTACTTC

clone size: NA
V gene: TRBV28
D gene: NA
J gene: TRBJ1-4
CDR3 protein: CASSSGGANEKLFF
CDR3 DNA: TGTGCCAGCTCCTCCGGGGGGGCTAATGAAAAACTGTTTTTT

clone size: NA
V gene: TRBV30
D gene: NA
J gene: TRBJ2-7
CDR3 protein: CASQGGGLREQYF
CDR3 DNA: TGTGCCTCTCAGGGAGGGGGGTTGAGGGAGCAGTACTTC

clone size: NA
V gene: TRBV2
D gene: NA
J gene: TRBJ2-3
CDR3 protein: CASNPETDTQYF
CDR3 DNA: TGTGCCAGCAACCCTGAGACAGATACGCAGTATTTT

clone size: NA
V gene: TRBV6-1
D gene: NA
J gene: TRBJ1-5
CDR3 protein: CASSENWGGVGNQPQHF
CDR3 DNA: TGTGCCAGCAGTGAAAATTGGGGAGGGGTCGGCAATCAGCCCCAGCATTTT

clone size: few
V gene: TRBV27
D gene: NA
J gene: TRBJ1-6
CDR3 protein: CASRNTAYNSPLHF
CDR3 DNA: TGTGCCAGCAGAAATACGGCCTATAATTCACCCCTCCACTTT

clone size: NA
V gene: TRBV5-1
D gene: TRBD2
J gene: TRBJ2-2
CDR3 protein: CASSTGTSGTGELFF
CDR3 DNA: TGCGCCAGCAGCACCGGGACTAGCGGGACCGGGGAGCTGTTTTTT

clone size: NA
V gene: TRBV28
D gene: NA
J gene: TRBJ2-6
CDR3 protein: CASSLLGGGQVDISGANVLTF
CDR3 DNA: TGTGCCAGCAGTTTGCTGGGAGGTGGGCAGGTCGATATCTCTGGGGCCAACGTCCTGACTTTC

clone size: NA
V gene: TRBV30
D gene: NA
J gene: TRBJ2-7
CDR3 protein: CAWSDPRQATYEQYF
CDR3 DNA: TGTGCCTGGAGTGACCCGCGACAGGCCACCTACGAGCAGTACTTC

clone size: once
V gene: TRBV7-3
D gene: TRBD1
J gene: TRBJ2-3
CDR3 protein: CASCTGDRERSTQYF
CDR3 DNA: TGTGCCAGCTGCACGGGGGACAGGGAAAGGAGTACGCAGTATTTT

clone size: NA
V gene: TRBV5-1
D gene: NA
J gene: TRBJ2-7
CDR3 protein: CASSLFGSGSYEQYF
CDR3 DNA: TGCGCCAGCAGCTTGTTCGGGTCGGGCTCCTACGAGCAGTACTTC

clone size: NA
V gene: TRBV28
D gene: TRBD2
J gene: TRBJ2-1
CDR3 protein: CASSFPPGLAPNNEQFF
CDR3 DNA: TGTGCCAGCAGTTTCCCCCCCGGACTAGCGCCTAACAATGAGCAGTTCTTC

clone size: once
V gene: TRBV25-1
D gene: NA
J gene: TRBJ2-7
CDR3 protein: CASSDAGEQYF
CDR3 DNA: TGTGCCAGCAGTGATGCGGGCGAGCAGTACTTC

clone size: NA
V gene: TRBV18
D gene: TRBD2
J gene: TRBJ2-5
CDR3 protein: CASSPGTSGNGQETQYF
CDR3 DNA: TGTGCCAGCTCACCAGGGACTAGCGGGAATGGCCAAGAGACCCAGTACTTC

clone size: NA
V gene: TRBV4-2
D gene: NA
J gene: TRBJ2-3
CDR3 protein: CASSLEGLGTDTQYF
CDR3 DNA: TGTGCCAGCAGCCTAGAGGGCCTTGGCACAGATACGCAGTATTTT

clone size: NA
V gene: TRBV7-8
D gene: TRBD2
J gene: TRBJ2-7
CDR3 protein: CASSLERGAYEQYF
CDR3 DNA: TGTGCCAGCAGCTTGGAACGGGGGGCCTACGAGCAGTACTTC

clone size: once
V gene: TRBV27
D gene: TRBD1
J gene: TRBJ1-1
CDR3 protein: CASSATGGLTAFF
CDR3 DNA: TGTGCCAGCAGTGCGACAGGGGGCCTGACAGCTTTCTTT

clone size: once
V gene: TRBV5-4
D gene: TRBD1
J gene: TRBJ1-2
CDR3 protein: CASSTTGQGAGSKGYTF
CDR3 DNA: TGTGCCAGCAGCACCACGGGACAGGGGGCGGGAAGCAAGGGCTACACCTTC

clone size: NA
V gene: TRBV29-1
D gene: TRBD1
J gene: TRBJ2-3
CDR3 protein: CSVGTGGTDTQYF
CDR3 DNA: TGCAGCGTGGGGACAGGGGGCACAGATACGCAGTATTTT

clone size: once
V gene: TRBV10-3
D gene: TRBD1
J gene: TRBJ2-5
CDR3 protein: CAIRGGQVETQYF
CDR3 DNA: TGTGCCATCAGGGGGGGACAGGTAGAGACCCAGTACTTC

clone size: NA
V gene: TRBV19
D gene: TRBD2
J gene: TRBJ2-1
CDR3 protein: CASSRRLADNEQFF
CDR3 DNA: TGTGCCAGTAGTAGACGACTAGCAGACAATGAGCAGTTCTTC

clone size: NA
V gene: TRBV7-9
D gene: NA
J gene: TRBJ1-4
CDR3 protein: CASSLGPGLLF
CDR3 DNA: TGTGCCAGCAGCTTAGGACCGGGACTACTTTTT

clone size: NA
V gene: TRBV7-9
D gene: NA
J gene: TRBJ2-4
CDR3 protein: CASTDLRVLAKNIQYF
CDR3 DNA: TGTGCCAGCACTGATCTACGGGTGCTAGCCAAAAACATTCAGTACTTC

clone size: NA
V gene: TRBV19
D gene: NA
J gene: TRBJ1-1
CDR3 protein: CASSMSANTEAFF
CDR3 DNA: TGTGCCAGTAGTATGAGCGCGAACACTGAAGCTTTCTTT

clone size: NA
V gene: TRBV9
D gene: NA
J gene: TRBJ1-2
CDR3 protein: CASSMSYGYTF
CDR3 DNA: TGTGCCAGCAGCATGAGCTATGGCTACACCTTC

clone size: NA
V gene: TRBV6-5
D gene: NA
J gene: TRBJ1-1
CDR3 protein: CASRGPYEGTEAFF
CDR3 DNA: TGTGCCAGCAGAGGGCCCTATGAGGGCACTGAAGCTTTCTTT

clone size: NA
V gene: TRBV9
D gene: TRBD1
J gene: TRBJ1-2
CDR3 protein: CASSGTGGYGYTF
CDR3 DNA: TGTGCCAGCAGCGGGACAGGGGGTTATGGCTACACCTTC

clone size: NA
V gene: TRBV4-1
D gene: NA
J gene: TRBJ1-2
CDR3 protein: CASSQENGNYGYTF
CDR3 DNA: TGCGCCAGCAGCCAAGAAAATGGCAACTATGGCTACACCTTC

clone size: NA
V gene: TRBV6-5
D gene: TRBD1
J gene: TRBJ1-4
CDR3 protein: CASSTGGLGEKLFF
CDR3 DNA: TGTGCCAGCAGTACAGGGGGCTTAGGTGAAAAACTGTTTTTT

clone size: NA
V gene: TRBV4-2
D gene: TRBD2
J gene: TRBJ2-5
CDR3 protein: CASSPLAGGETQYF
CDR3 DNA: TGTGCCAGCAGCCCACTAGCGGGGGGGGAGACCCAGTACTTC

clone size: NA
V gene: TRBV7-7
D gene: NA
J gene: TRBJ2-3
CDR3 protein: CASGRGAGATDTQYF
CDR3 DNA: TGTGCCAGCGGCAGAGGGGCGGGGGCCACAGATACGCAGTATTTT

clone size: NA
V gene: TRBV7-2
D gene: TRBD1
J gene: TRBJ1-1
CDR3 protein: CASSLARGQGVEAFF
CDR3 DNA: TGTGCCAGCAGCTTAGCGCGTGGACAGGGGGTTGAAGCTTTCTTT

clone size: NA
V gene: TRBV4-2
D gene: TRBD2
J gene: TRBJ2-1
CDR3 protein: CASSGTGTSGRHEQFF
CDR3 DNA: TGTGCCAGCAGCGGAACCGGGACTAGCGGGAGACATGAGCAGTTCTTC

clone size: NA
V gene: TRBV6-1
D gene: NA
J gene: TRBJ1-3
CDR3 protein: CASSPDAGGRNTIYF
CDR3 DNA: TGTGCCAGCAGTCCCGACGCGGGGGGGCGGAACACCATATATTTT

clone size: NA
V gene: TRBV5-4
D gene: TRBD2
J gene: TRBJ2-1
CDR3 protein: CASSPSLTSGSYNEQFF
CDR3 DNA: TGTGCCAGCAGCCCGAGTTTAACTAGCGGTTCTTACAATGAGCAGTTCTTC

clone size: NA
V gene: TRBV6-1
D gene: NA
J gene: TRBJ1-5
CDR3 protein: CASGNRDNQPQHF
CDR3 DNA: TGTGCCAGCGGAAACAGAGACAATCAGCCCCAGCATTTT

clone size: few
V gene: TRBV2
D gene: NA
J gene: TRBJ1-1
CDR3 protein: CASSEAGGRNTEAFF
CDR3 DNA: TGTGCCAGCAGTGAAGCTGGAGGAAGGAACACTGAAGCTTTCTTT